The rows below give T cell receptor beta chains drawn from one sample of a study of technical replicates of blood from a handful of donors. Repertoires were generated with immunoSEQ multiplex PCR, while TCRdb's copy carries only in-frame clones and drops some. The sample contains roughly 72,000 clones, 96% of which appear only once. The sequencing input was T cells isolated from PBMCs. The receptors originated from a human donor in good health. Both conserved end residues are part of each CDR3. Fields, in order: J gene, D gene, CDR3 length, clone size, V gene, CDR3 DNA, CDR3 protein. The D gene is left open where the match is weak. For some rows the clone size is stated as once, few or many, or as a class when expanded; others skip it.

TRBJ1-5 | - | 14 | - | TRBV6-5 | TGTGCCAGCAGTTACCGCCAGGATGATCAGCCCCAGCATTTT | CASSYRQDDQPQHF
TRBJ1-2 | - | 14 | - | TRBV27 | TGTGCCAGCAGTCCGCAGGGGCCCTACTATGGCTACACCTTC | CASSPQGPYYGYTF
TRBJ1-1 | TRBD1 | 14 | - | TRBV27 | TGTGCCAGCAGTTTTGGGACAGCTAACACTGAAGCTTTCTTT | CASSFGTANTEAFF
TRBJ2-2 | TRBD2 | 16 | - | TRBV7-6 | TGTGCCAGCAGCCCGCTAGCGGGAGGGTTTGGCGGGGAGCTGTTTTTT | CASSPLAGGFGGELFF
TRBJ2-7 | - | 15 | - | TRBV9 | TGTGCCAGCAGCGTGGGGCGGCTGAGCTCCTACGAGCAGTACTTC | CASSVGRLSSYEQYF
TRBJ2-6 | - | 15 | - | TRBV9 | TGTGCCAGCAGCGCAGTGAACTCTGGGGCCAACGTCCTGACTTTC | CASSAVNSGANVLTF
TRBJ1-3 | TRBD1 | 15 | - | TRBV14 | TGTGCCAGCAGCCAAGCGAGGGGGCCTGGAAACACCATATATTTT | CASSQARGPGNTIYF
TRBJ2-1 | TRBD2 | 15 | - | TRBV6-5 | TGTGCCAGCAGTTACTCCGGACTAGCGGGTAATGAGCAGTTCTTC | CASSYSGLAGNEQFF
TRBJ2-2 | TRBD2 | 16 | few | TRBV7-3 | TGTGCCAGCAGCGCCTGGACTAGCGCGGACACCGGGGAGCTGTTTTTT | CASSAWTSADTGELFF
TRBJ1-1 | TRBD1 | 15 | - | TRBV6-6 | TGTGCCAGCAGCCCTGGACAGGGAGTGGTCGGTGAAGCTTTCTTT | CASSPGQGVVGEAFF
TRBJ2-1 | TRBD2 | 16 | - | TRBV19 | TGTGCCAGTAGTATTGGCGGGAGAATCACCTACAATGAGCAGTTCTTC | CASSIGGRITYNEQFF